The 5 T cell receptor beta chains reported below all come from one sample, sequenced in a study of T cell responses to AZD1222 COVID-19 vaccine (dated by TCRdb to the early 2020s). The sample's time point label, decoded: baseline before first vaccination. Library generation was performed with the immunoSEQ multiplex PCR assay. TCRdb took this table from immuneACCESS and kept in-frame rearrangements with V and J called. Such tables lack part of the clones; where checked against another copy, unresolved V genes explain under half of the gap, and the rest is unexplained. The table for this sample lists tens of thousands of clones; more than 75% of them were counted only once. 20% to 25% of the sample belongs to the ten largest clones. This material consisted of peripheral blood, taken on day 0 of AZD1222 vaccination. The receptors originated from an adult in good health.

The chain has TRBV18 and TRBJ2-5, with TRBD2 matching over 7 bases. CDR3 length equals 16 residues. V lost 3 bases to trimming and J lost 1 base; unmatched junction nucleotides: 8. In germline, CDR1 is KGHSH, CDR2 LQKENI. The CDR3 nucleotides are TGTGCCAGCTCACCCCGGGGAGCGGGGAGCCAAGAGACCCAGTACTTC. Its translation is CASSPRGAGSQETQYF.

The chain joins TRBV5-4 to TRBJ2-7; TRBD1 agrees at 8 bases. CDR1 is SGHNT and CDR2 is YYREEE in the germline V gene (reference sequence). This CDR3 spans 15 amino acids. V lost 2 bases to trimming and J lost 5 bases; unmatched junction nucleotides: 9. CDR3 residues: CASSFGPGGMNEQYF. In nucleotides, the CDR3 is TGTGCCAGCAGCTTCGGCCCAGGGGGCATGAACGAGCAGTACTTC. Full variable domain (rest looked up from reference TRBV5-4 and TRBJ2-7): ETGVTQSPTHLIKTRGQQVTLRCSSQSGHNTVSWYQQALGQGPQFIFQYYREEENGRGNFPPRFSGLQFPNYSSELNVNALELDDSALYLCASSFGPGGMNEQYFGPGTRLTVT.

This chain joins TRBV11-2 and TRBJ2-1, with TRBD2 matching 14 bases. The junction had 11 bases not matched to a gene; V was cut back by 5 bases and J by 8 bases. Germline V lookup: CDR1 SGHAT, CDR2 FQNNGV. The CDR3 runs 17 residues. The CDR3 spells CASSTGLAGGRIDEQFF. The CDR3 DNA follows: TGTGCCAGCAGCACCGGACTAGCGGGGGGTAGGATTGATGAGCAGTTCTTC. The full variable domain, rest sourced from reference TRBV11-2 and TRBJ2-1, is EAGVAQSPRYKIIEKRQSVAFWCNPISGHATLYWYQQILGQGPKLLIQFQNNGVVDDSQLPKDRFSAERLKGVDSTLKIQPAKLEDSAVYLCASSTGLAGGRIDEQFFGPGTRLTVL.

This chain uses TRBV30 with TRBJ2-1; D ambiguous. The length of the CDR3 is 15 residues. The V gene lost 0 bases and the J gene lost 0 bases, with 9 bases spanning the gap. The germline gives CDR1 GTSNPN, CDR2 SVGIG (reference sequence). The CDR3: CAWSVGSPSYNEQFF. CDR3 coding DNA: TGTGCCTGGAGTGTAGGTAGCCCCTCCTACAATGAGCAGTTCTTC. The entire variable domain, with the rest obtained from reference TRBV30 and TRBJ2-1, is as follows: SQTIHQWPATLVQPVGSPLSLECTVEGTSNPNLYWYRQAAGRGLQLLFYSVGIGQISSEVPQNLSASRPQDRQFILSSKKLLLSDSGFYLCAWSVGSPSYNEQFFGPGTRLTVL.

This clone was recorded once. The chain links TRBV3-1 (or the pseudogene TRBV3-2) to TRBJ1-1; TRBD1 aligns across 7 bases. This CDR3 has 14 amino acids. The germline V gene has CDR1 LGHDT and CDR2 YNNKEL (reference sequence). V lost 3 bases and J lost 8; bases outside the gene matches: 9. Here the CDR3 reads CASSHRTGATEAFF. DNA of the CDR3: TGTGCCAGCAGCCACAGAACAGGGGCAACCGAAGCTTTCTTT.